The 31 T cell receptor beta chains below all came from one sample that was sequenced in a study of T cell changes during pregnancy in multiple sclerosis. Profiling relied on immunoSEQ multiplex PCR, and the TCRdb table lists in-frame clones only, not all of them. The data contain about 76,000 clones, roughly 94% of them singletons. Sequenced material: peripheral blood, taken in the third trimester of pregnancy. The source is a female donor with multiple sclerosis, enrolled in a pregnancy study.

The V call is TRBV2, the J call TRBJ2-1, with TRBD2 matching over 7 bases. This CDR3 region has 15 residues. Germline-derived CDR1 and CDR2 are SNHLY and FYNNEI. V lost 8 bases, J lost 4 bases, and 11 bases stayed unmatched. This CDR3 is CASGGGVGTYNEQFF. The CDR3 DNA sequence: TGTGCCAGCGGTGGGGGGGTAGGAACTTACAATGAGCAGTTCTTC.

The rearrangement uses TRBV27 and TRBJ2-7; no firm D call. Between the trimmed V and J ends, which lost 5 bases and 6 bases, there was a span of 8 bases. The germline V gene has CDR1 MNHEY and CDR2 SMNVEV (reference sequence). The CDR3 sequence is 11 residues long. CDR3 nucleotide sequence: TGTGCCAGCAGTCAACTAAGCGAGCAGTACTTC. Amino acid sequence: CASSQLSEQYF.

Concerning this clone itself: The same CDR3 can be traced to other DNA sequences in this sample. The CDR3: CASSQTGNTEAFF. CDR3 nucleotides: TGCGCCAGCAGCCAAACAGGGAACACTGAAGCTTTCTTT. The V and J genes are TRBV4-3 and TRBJ1-1; a possible D gene is TRBD1 (5 bases). This CDR3 spans 13 amino acids. Trimming shortened V by 2 bases and J by 1 base, and 5 bases separated the two germline ends. The germline V gene encodes CDR1 LGHNA and CDR2 YSLEER.

The rearrangement links TRBV6-4 to TRBJ2-7; 7 nucleotides agree with TRBD1. CDR1 and CDR2 (germline): MRHNA, SNTAGT. The trim removed 2 bases at V and 5 bases at J, leaving 6 bases unmatched. The CDR3 length is 14 residues. The CDR3 here is CASSDVRGYNEQYF. The CDR3 DNA is TGTGCCAGCAGTGACGTCAGGGGGTACAACGAGCAGTACTTC.

The chain joins TRBV6-1 to TRBJ1-3; D call uncertain. Germline V gene lookup returns CDR1 MNHNS and CDR2 SASEGT. This CDR3 is 15 amino acids long. The germline V and J ends were trimmed by 2 bases and 2 bases, with 10 bases remaining between them. The CDR3 here is CASSEPWRTGNTIYF. The CDR3 DNA follows: TGTGCCAGCAGTGAACCCTGGAGGACTGGAAACACCATATATTTT.

This chain connects TRBV4-3 to TRBJ1-5; 11 bases agree with TRBD1. Germline V gene lookup returns CDR1 LGHNA and CDR2 YSLEER. V lost 5 bases to trimming and J lost 4 bases; unmatched junction nucleotides: 16. This CDR3 region has 19 residues. For the CDR3, the DNA is TGCGCCAGCAGCGAAGGATCCGGGACAGGGGGATTCGGGAATCAGCCCCAGCATTTT. Translated, it gives CASSEGSGTGGFGNQPQHF.

This chain links TRBV19 with TRBJ2-6; 11 bases fit TRBD1. Trimming cost V 3 bases and J 0 bases; bases outside gene matches: 1. Germline V lookup: CDR1 LNHDA, CDR2 SQIVND (reference sequence). The CDR3 is made up of 17 amino acids. The CDR3 DNA reads as TGTGCCAGTAGTATCGGGACAGGGGGCTCTGGGGCCAACGTCCTGACTTTC. Translation gives CASSIGTGGSGANVLTF.

The chain is built from TRBV5-1 and TRBJ2-1; tentatively, D is TRBD2 (6 bases). The germline gives CDR1 SGHRS, CDR2 YFSETQ. The CDR3 spans 14 residues. Trimming stripped 0 bases from V and 7 bases from J, with 11 bases between. The CDR3 region is CASSLVEGPNEQFF. In DNA, the CDR3 is TGCGCCAGCAGCTTGGTGGAGGGGCCGAATGAGCAGTTCTTC.

The gene calls are TRBV6-6 and TRBJ2-7; 7 positions match TRBD1. The CDR3 sequence is 14 residues long. Germline-derived CDR1 and CDR2 are MNHNY and SVGAGI (reference sequence). The J segment lost 4 bases and the V segment lost 8 bases, leaving 11 bases of the junction unmatched. The CDR3, as DNA: TGTGCCAGCGGGGGCGACAGGGTAGTTTACGAGCAGTACTTC. Protein: CASGGDRVVYEQYF.

This CDR3 reads CSARRGNEQFF. The CDR3 nucleotides are TGCAGTGCTAGGCGAGGGAATGAGCAGTTCTTC. The rearrangement joins TRBV20-1 to TRBJ2-1, with D perhaps TRBD2 (5 bases). The CDR3 covers 11 residues. Germline CDR1 is DFQATT and CDR2 is SNEGSKA (reference sequence). V lost 3 bases and J lost 7, with 7 bases in between.

This rearrangement joins TRBV2 to TRBJ2-6, with 12 positions matching TRBD2. This CDR3 is 18 amino acids long. V gave up 6 bases and J gave up 4 bases; unmatched junction bases: 10. Germline V CDR1 and CDR2: SNHLY, FYNNEI. The CDR3 region has the DNA TGTGCCAGCAGCGCGACTAGCGGGGGTTTGGGAGGGGCCAACGTCCTGACTTTC. Protein sequence: CASSATSGGLGGANVLTF.

A note on this clone: Within the sample, other DNA sequences also encode this same CDR3. The chain carries TRBV6-5 and TRBJ2-5, with D maybe TRBD2 (6 bases). V was clipped by 2 bases and J by 2 bases, with 9 bases between them. Germline values: CDR1 MNHEY, CDR2 SVGAGI. This CDR3 region has 14 residues. CDR3 amino acids: CASSYARGQETQYF. The CDR3 region has the DNA TGTGCCAGCAGTTACGCTCGGGGGCAAGAGACCCAGTACTTC.

This chain uses TRBV5-1 with TRBJ2-5, with TRBD1 identical over 7 bases. J was trimmed by 3 bases and V by 4 bases; bases with no gene match: 9. Per the germline V gene, CDR1 is SGHRS and CDR2 is YFSETQ. This CDR3 region has 15 residues. The CDR3 sequence: CASSPGRGFKETQYF. As DNA, the CDR3 is TGCGCCAGCAGCCCGGGCAGGGGGTTCAAAGAGACCCAGTACTTC.

The rearrangement joins TRBV6-1 to TRBJ1-6; D might be TRBD1 (5 bases). The V end lost 1 base, the J end lost 4 bases, and 11 bases lay between the germline ends. This CDR3 spans 16 amino acids. Per the germline V gene, CDR1 is MNHNS and CDR2 is SASEGT. The CDR3 DNA reads as TGTGCCAGCAGTGAAGAGCCAGGGCGTTATAATTCACCCCTCCACTTT. Translation gives CASSEEPGRYNSPLHF.

The J gene is TRBJ2-7, the V gene TRBV7-9; weak D call: TRBD2 (5 bases). In germline, CDR1 is SEHNR, CDR2 FQNEAQ (reference sequence). With 5 bases removed from V and 2 bases from J, the gap between germline ends came to 13 bases. The CDR3 is made up of 14 amino acids. The CDR3, as DNA: TGTGCCAGCAGCCTACTAGGTGGCCCCTACGAGCAGTACTTC. Encoded protein: CASSLLGGPYEQYF.

The DNA for the CDR3 is TGTGCCAGCAGCTTGGGCCAGGGGTCAAACACCATATATTTT. Its translation is CASSLGQGSNTIYF. The chain joins TRBV5-4 to TRBJ1-3, with a tentative D call TRBD1 (6 bases). Looked up from germline, CDR1 is SGHNT and CDR2 is YYREEE (reference sequence). The CDR3 has 14 amino acids. V was cut by 0 bases and J by 6 bases, with 10 bases left in between.

V and J are TRBV6-6 and TRBJ2-3; possible D gene TRBD2, 5 bases. CDR3 length: 16 amino acids. Trimming took off 6 bases at V and 0 bases at J, with 16 bases between the two ends. The V gene's germline CDR1 is MNHNY and CDR2 SVGAGI (reference sequence). The CDR3: CASSADGEPSTDTQYF. For the CDR3, the DNA is TGTGCCAGCAGCGCCGACGGGGAACCTAGCACAGATACGCAGTATTTT.

The V gene is TRBV5-5, the J gene TRBJ2-1, with D tentatively TRBD2 (5 bases). CDR3 size: 14 residues. Germline values: CDR1 SGHKS, CDR2 YYEKEE (reference sequence). V was shortened by 0 bases and J by 7 bases, with 11 bases between the two germline ends. As DNA, the CDR3 is TGTGCCAGCAGCTTGGGGACTCTAGGGAATGAGCAGTTCTTC. It specifies CASSLGTLGNEQFF.

V and J are TRBV19 and TRBJ2-7; 9 bases agree with TRBD1. The ends lost 6 bases at V and 4 bases at J; junction bases unmatched: 7. This CDR3 is 14 amino acids long. The germline V gene has CDR1 LNHDA and CDR2 SQIVND (reference sequence). The CDR3, as DNA: TGTGCCAGTAGCGCCACAGGGGGCTTATACGAGCAGTACTTC. This translates into CASSATGGLYEQYF. Combining the CDR3 with reference TRBV19 and TRBJ2-7 gives the whole variable domain DGGITQSPKYLFRKEGQNVTLSCEQNLNHDAMYWYRQDPGQGLRLIYYSQIVNDFQKGDIAEGYSVSREKKESFPLTVTSAQKNPTAFYLCASSATGGLYEQYFGPGTRLTVT.

This CDR3 reads CAISAPDRNEKLFF. The CDR3 nucleotides read TGTGCCATCAGTGCCCCCGACAGGAATGAAAAACTGTTTTTT. The rearrangement joins TRBV10-3 to TRBJ1-4; D possibly corresponds to TRBD1 (6 bases). V lost 4 bases and J 5 bases, leaving 11 bases between the germline ends. The CDR3 has 14 residues. The germline CDR1 and CDR2 sequences are ENHRY and SYGVKD.

The chain carries TRBV6-6 and TRBJ2-4; 7 nucleotides line up with TRBD2. Germline V gene sequence: CDR1 MNHNY, CDR2 SVGAGI (reference sequence). The junction had 14 bases not matched to a gene; V was cut back by 7 bases and J by 8 bases. The CDR3 runs 15 residues. CDR3 DNA: TGTGCCAGCAATCCGGCCCGGGGAGGGAGCGACATTCAGTACTTC. Amino acids: CASNPARGGSDIQYF.

This chain connects TRBV2 to TRBJ2-2, with TRBD1 as a possible D gene (6 bases). V lost 8 bases and J lost 11, with 18 bases in between. Germline V CDR1 and CDR2: SNHLY, FYNNEI. This CDR3 has 13 amino acids. The CDR3 coding sequence is TGTGCCAGCTCGACGACAGGCCTCGCCGAGCTGTTTTTT. Translating gives CASSTTGLAELFF.

The chain has TRBV4-3 and TRBJ2-4, with a possible D match to TRBD2 (6 bases). V lost 4 bases, J lost 3 bases, and 22 bases lay in between. Germline V gene sequence: CDR1 LGHNA, CDR2 YSLEER. There are 18 residues in the CDR3. CDR3 bases: TGCGCCAGCAGCCCCGGGCCTGGCGGGGAATCGGGCAAAAACATTCAGTACTTC. It encodes CASSPGPGGESGKNIQYF.

The CDR3 protein is CASNQGADQPQHF. The CDR3 nucleotides are TGTGCCAGCAACCAGGGTGCGGATCAGCCCCAGCATTTT. The chain carries TRBV6-5 and TRBJ1-5, with D possibly TRBD1 on 5 matching bases. V shed 7 bases and J shed 5 bases, with 12 bases lying between them. The germline V gene has CDR1 MNHEY and CDR2 SVGAGI. The CDR3 loop spans 13 amino acids.

The chain joins TRBV6-5 to TRBJ1-5; 8 bases fit TRBD1. This CDR3 comprises 16 residues. CDR1 is MNHEY, CDR2 SVGAGI, per germline. The trim removed 4 bases at V and 6 bases at J, leaving 11 bases unmatched. Here the CDR3 DNA reads TGTGCCAGCAGTTCCTTCACCTGGACAGGGAGTCAGCCCCAGCATTTT. This gives the protein CASSSFTWTGSQPQHF.

This chain connects TRBV11-2 to TRBJ2-7; the D gene is possibly TRBD1 (7 bases). The CDR3 has 14 residues. Between the trimmed V and J ends, which lost 6 bases and 3 bases, there was a span of 15 bases. Germline CDR1 SGHAT, CDR2 FQNNGV. The CDR3 sequence is CASRVAGGHYEQYF. The CDR3 DNA reads TGTGCCAGCAGGGTGGCAGGGGGGCACTACGAGCAGTACTTC.

The chain uses TRBV9 and TRBJ2-1, with 10 nucleotides matching TRBD2. J was trimmed by 4 bases and V by 0 bases; bases with no gene match: 4. Germline CDR1 SGDLS, CDR2 YYNGEE. The CDR3 totals 16 residues. CDR3 sequence: CASSVVASGGYNEQFF. CDR3 coding DNA: TGTGCCAGCAGCGTAGTGGCTAGCGGGGGTTACAATGAGCAGTTCTTC.

The chain combines TRBV4-2 with TRBJ1-1, with D possibly matching TRBD1 (5 bases). Looked up from germline, CDR1 is LGHNA and CDR2 is YNFKEQ. The CDR3 is 15 amino acids. Trimming took off 0 bases at V and 6 bases at J, with 14 bases between the two ends. The CDR3 DNA is TGTGCCAGCAGCCAAGACGGGCAGGGATGGGCTGAAGCTTTCTTT. Amino acids: CASSQDGQGWAEAFF.

This clone was seen just once. The CDR3 coding sequence is TGTGCCTGCTCGGACAGGCGTTTGAATGAGCAGTTCTTC. It translates to CACSDRRLNEQFF. The rearrangement uses TRBV30 and TRBJ2-1, with 7 positions matching TRBD1. This CDR3 contains 13 residues. Germline CDR1 GTSNPN, CDR2 SVGIG (reference sequence). The trim removed 6 bases at V and 7 bases at J, leaving 9 bases unmatched.

This sequence joins TRBV29-1 and TRBJ2-2, with D possibly matching TRBD1 (5 bases). The CDR3 length is 13 residues. Germline CDR1 SQVTM, CDR2 ANQGSEA. The V end lost 4 bases, the J end lost 5 bases, and 11 bases lay between the germline ends. CDR3 nucleotide sequence: TGCAGCGTTGGGGGCAGGGTTACCGGGGAGCTGTTTTTT. Encoded protein: CSVGGRVTGELFF.

This chain connects TRBV5-1 to TRBJ1-4, with 8 nucleotides matching TRBD1. V shed 2 bases and J 2 bases; nucleotides not matched to a gene: 2. Germline values: CDR1 SGHRS, CDR2 YFSETQ. The CDR3 loop spans 15 amino acids. CDR3 nucleotides: TGCGCCAGCAGCTTCGACAGGGGCACTAATGAAAAACTGTTTTTT. It is translated as CASSFDRGTNEKLFF.